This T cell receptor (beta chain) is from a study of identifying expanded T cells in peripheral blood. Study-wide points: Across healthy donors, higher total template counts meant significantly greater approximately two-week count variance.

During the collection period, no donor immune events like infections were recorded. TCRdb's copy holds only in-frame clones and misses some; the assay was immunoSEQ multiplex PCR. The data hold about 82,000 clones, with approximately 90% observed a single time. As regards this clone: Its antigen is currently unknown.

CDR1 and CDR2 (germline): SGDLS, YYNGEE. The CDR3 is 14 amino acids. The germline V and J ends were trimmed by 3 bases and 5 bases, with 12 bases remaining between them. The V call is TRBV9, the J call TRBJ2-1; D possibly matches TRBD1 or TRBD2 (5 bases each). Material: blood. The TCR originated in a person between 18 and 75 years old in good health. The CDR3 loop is CASSGGPGDNEQFF. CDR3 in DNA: TGTGCCAGCAGCGGGGGACCCGGAGACAATGAGCAGTTCTTC.